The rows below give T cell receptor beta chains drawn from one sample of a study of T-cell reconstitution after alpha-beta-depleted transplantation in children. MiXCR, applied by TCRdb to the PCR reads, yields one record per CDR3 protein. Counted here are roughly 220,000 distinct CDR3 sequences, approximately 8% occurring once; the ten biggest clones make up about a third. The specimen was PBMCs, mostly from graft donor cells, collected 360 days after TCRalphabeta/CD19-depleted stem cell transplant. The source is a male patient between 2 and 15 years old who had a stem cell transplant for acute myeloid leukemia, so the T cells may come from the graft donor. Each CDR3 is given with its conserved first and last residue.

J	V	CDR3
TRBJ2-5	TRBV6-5	CASSYSDDRRSRETQYF
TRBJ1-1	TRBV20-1	CSARDPRTGRNTEAFF
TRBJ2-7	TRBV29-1	CSVDVAGANYEQYF
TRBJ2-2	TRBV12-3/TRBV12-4	CASKKAGIGELFF
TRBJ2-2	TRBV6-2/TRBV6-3	CASRKSVSTGELFF
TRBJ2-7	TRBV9	CASSADVLAGVHEQYF
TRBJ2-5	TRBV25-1	CASSESSGYQETQYF
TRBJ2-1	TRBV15	CATSRDPSGRGEQFF
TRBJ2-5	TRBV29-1	CSVVWASGTQETQYF
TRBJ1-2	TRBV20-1	CSAVPTGRNGYTF
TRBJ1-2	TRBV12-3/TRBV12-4	CASRGNYGYTF
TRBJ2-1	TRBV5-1	CASSLRLSSSYNEQFF
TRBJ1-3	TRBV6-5	CASSLTGLSGNTIYF
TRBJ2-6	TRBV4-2	CASSNPDLGGANVLTF
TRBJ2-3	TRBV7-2	CASSLQGDTQYF
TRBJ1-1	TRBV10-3	CAISEGPVGAEAFF
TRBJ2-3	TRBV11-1	CASSLWPMDTQYF
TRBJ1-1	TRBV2	CASIRRSMNTEAFF
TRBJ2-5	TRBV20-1	CSASGVQTQYF
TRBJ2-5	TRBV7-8	CASSLGVGNQETQYF
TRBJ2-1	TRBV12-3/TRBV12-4	CASSRRTSGHNNEQFF
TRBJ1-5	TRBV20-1	CSARALGRIGQGDQPQHF
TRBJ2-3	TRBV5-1	CASSLWADTQYF
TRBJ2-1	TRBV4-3	CASSQDRGTYNEQFF
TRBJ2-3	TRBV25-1	CASSPLGEGTDTQYF
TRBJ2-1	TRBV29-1	CSSSSYNEQFF
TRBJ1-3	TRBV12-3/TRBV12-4	CAQGNSGNTIYF
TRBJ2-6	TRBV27	CASSSDRGSGANVLTF
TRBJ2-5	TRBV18	CASSPPKETGRRQETQYF
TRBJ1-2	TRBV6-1	CASSQGHHYGYTF
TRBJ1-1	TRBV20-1	CSARGPNGEAFF
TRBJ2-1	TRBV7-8	CASSLARGSSYNEQFF
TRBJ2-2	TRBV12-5	CASGLVPKAGVITGELFF
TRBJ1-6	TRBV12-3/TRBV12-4	CASRRTGVNSPLHF
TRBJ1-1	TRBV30	CACRGVRHTEAFF
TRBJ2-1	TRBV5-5	CASCPWGQVAYNEQFF
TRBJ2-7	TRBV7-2	CASSFSGSGYEQYF
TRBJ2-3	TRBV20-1	CSATASTDTQYF
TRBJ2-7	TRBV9	CASSVGEGATYEQYF
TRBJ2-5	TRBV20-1	CSARPAGGYQETQYF
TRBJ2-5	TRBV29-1	CSACRGIQETQYF
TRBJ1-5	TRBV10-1	CASSPRRRGFRNQPQHF
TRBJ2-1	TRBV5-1	CASSPGPGQGKNHEQFF
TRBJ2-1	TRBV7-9	CASSLGLAGVLYNEQFF
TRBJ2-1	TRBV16	CASSQSYNEQIF
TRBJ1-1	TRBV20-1	CSAFSPGRAEAFF
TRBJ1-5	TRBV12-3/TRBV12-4	CASSLQGGSSNQPQHF
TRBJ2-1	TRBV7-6	CASSDRTSIPYNEQFF
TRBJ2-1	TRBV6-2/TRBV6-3	CASTGLPYNEQFF
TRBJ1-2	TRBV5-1	CASRGRGGGYTF
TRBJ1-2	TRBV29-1	CSVGPGDYGYTF
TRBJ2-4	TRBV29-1	CSVAQGNIQYF
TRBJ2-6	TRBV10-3	CAISDQHSGANVLTF